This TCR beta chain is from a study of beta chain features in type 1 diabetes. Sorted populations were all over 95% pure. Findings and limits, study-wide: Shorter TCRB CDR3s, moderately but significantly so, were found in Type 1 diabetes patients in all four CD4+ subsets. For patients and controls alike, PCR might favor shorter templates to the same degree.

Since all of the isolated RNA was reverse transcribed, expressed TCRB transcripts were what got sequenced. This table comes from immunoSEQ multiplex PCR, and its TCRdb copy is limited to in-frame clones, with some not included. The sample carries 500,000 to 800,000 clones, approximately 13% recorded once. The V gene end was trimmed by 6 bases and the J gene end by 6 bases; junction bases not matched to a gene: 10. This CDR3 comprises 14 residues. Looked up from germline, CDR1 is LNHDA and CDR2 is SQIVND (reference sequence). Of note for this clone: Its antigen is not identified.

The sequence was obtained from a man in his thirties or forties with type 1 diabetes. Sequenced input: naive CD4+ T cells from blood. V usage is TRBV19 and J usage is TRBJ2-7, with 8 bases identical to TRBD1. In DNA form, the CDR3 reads TGTGCCAGTAGCTCGGACAGGGCTTCGGGCGAGCAGTACTTC. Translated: CASSSDRASGEQYF.